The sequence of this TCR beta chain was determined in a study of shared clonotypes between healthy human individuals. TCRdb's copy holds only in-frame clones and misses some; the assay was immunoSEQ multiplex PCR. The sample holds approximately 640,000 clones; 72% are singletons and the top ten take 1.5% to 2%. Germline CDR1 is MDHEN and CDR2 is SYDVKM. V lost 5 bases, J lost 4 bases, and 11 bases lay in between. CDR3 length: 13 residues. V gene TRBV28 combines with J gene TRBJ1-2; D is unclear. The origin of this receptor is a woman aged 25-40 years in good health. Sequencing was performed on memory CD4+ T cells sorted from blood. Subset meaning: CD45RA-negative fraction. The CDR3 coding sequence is TGTGCCAGCAGTACGACACCGATCTATGGCTACACCTTC. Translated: CASSTTPIYGYTF.